This TCR beta chain came from a study of blood T cell repertoires in COVID-19. This CDR3 spans 15 amino acids. Germline V gene sequence: CDR1 WSHSY, CDR2 SAAADI. After removal of 7 bases from V and 4 bases from J, the junction contained 6 bases not matched to a gene. Profiling relied on immunoSEQ multiplex PCR, and the TCRdb table lists in-frame clones only, not all of them. The repertoire has about 160,000 clones, just under 95% of them found once; the top ten carry 4.5% to 5.5%. The TCR comes from a woman aged 50 to 60 with acute or convalescent COVID-19. Sequences were obtained from peripheral blood. The V and J genes are TRBV10-2 and TRBJ2-2, with 10 nucleotides matching TRBD1. CDR3 bases: TGCGCCAGCACCCGGGACAGGGGATTCACCGGGGAGCTGTTTTTT. This sequence encodes CASTRDRGFTGELFF.